This T cell receptor beta chain is drawn from a study of blood T cell repertoires in COVID-19 (dated by TCRdb to 2018 to 2021). Background on the whole study: Samples covering the acute and convalescent phases of COVID-19 were provided by collaborators in the United States, Italy and Spain. The material from the prospective study consisted of cDNA or gDNA derived from T cells, B-cell-depleted T cells, or PBMCs. HLA class I and class II types, where available, came from metadata supplied by the sample provider rather than from assay-based typing. Subjects who had been exposed to COVID-19, were actively infected with it, or had recovered from it provided the deeply sampled blood TCRbeta repertoires that made up the dataset. The repertoires were made available in a free public database intended to serve as a resource for research on the immune response to SARS-CoV-2. Sample metadata almost always included a de-identified subject ID, COVID-19 status, age in years and sex. The samples were drawn from two sources: the first 160 participants of the ongoing ImmuneRACE study, and 950 to 1,500 subjects contributed by 6 global collaborators. What the study reported, not specific to this receptor: How much clinical and demographic metadata was included differed by source and by participant, and the metadata was provided uncurated.

Remarks on this clone: The antigen it recognizes is unknown. Base qualities are not recorded, but no much larger clone differs from it by a single base.

The CDR3 holds 15 amino acids from the cysteine to the phenylalanine. The entry retains the CDR3 DNA only, 45 bases that are in frame from base 1. As encoded in the germline V gene, CDR1 is SGDLS while CDR2 is YYNGEE. The junction shows trimming of 0 bases on V and 8 bases on J, and the gene matches do not reach 8 bases of it. Participants in the prospective study were aged roughly 18 to 100 years, lived in some 24 United States geographic areas, and enrolled through a virtual design. In the prospective study, cohorts were assigned on the basis of participant-reported clinical history obtained from a screening survey and a study questionnaire. Recovered participants in ImmuneRACE Cohort 3 were defined by two consecutive negative NP/OP PCR tests, clearance by a healthcare professional, or resolution of symptoms. Each participant in the prospective study had whole blood, serum and a nasopharyngeal or oropharyngeal swab collected by mobile phlebotomists. Additional blood draws and questionnaires over an approximately 2-month period could optionally be provided by prospective study participants. Before DNA extraction, blood samples from the prospective study were shipped at room temperature or frozen.

The immunoSEQ Assay, a bias-controlled multiplex PCR, was used to amplify TCRbeta CDR3 regions from genomic DNA. Processing in the source paper ran as follows. Nucleated cell counts per sample were estimated from amplification of reference gene primers within the assay. Sequence reads were collapsed and filtered to measure the absolute abundance of every unique TCRbeta CDR3 rearrangement. For each sample, productive Simpson clonality was calculated by taking the square root of Simpson's diversity index across productive rearrangements. TCRdb's version of the immuneACCESS table is confined to in-frame rearrangements and falls short of the full clone set. An unresolved V gene accounts for under half of the shortfall where checked; the remainder is of unknown origin. The DNA was the basis for D and trimming; V, J and clone size are from that table. The sample records some 350,000 clones, roughly nine tenths of which are singletons. The ten largest clones take up almost 3% of the sample.

The sequence was obtained from a woman aged 25 to 45 who had recovered from COVID-19. Sequenced input: PBMCs or T cells enriched from blood (not recorded which). This chain joins TRBV9 to TRBJ2-3; the junction holds 8 bases that match TRBD1. The nucleotide sequence reads as follows: TGTGCCAGCAGCGTAGGGAGGCAGGGGGCAGGTACGCAGTATTTT. Protein translation: CASSVGRQGAGTQYF.